This TCR beta chain comes out of a study of blood T cells in healthy people across ages (dated by TCRdb to 2015 to 2017). Notes on the research overall: In model experiments, template switching captured roughly one uniquely barcoded TCR beta cDNA molecule for every two T cells. Using deep sequencing normalized with unique cDNA molecular identifiers, the study measured how TCR beta repertoire diversity changes with age. Four age groups were formed from the donors: young (average 16 years), middle-aged (around 39), aged (about 62) and long-lived (approximately 80). To avoid experimental bias, donors of different ages were spread randomly across the sequencing lanes. Using the same blood draw, the study looked at two additional independent replicas of 1 million unique cDNA reads for two donors, one aged 18 to 30 and the other aged 80 or older. Results the study describes overall, beyond this receptor: Observed TCR beta diversity per million T cells fell roughly linearly with age, and a significant reduction was already apparent by age around 44. Since profiling was done on bulk unsorted PBMCs, naive and antigen-experienced compartments could not be conclusively compared. Because donor CMV infection status was unknown, age-related changes in expanded clonotypes were potentially confounded. Observed TCR beta diversity correlated strongly with the percentage of naive T cells measured by flow cytometry. Estimates of total diversity based on one million sequenced T cells were considered lower bounds and underestimates. Compared with the aged group, more naive CD4+ T cells, fewer expanded clones and increased TCR diversity were shown by the long-lived group, suggesting age selection.

Concerning this clonotype itself: Which antigen it targets is not known. Base quality data are lacking; no much larger clone is found one base away.

Spanning cysteine to phenylalanine, the CDR3 consists of 15 amino acids. Only CDR3 DNA is held: 45 bases, read in frame from base 1. CDR1 and CDR2 (MNHEY, SMNVEV) derive from the germline V gene (reference sequence). Deletion took 7 bases off V and 8 bases off J, with a span of 20 bases between the germline ends. Receptor amplification or capture employed 5' RACE. Sequencing used an Illumina HiSeq 2500. The second PCR ran for about 7 to 11 cycles and used a J-beta primer mix along with a sample-barcoded 5' primer. A template-switch 5' adaptor carrying 12 random nucleotides introduced a unique molecular identifier onto each TCR beta cDNA molecule. At least 2.5 million CDR3-containing paired-end reads were obtained from each sample. First-strand cDNA was synthesized from all RNA with the Mint cDNA synthesis kit, primed by a TRBC-specific oligonucleotide. All cDNA was treated with uracil-DNA glycosylase and then went through a first 18-cycle PCR with the universal primers M1SS and BC2_uni_R. Processing in the source paper ran as follows. Normalization of each sample was performed by random selection of 1 million high-quality reads, each carrying a distinct molecular identifier. Reads with shared molecular identifiers were discarded instead of being binned into consensus sequences. MiTCR, with a Q25 quality threshold and the strictest error-elimination algorithm, was used for CDR3 identification, clonotype clustering and error correction. A nonparametric unseen species model with Euler transformation was used to estimate a lower bound on total TCR beta diversity. TCRdb's own reprocessing of the public reads used fastp at Q25 and MiXCR and kept productive beta chains. CDR3 protein sequences are deduplicated, and each keeps its most common genes and DNA. These V and J calls are TCRdb output, not the study's own analysis. The sample data list about 680,000 distinct CDR3 sequences, and about half of these were observed just once. About 32% of the sample is in the top ten clones.

Donors were approximately 42 systemically healthy Caucasian individuals from Russia aged roughly 6 to 95 years. About 9.8 milliliters of peripheral blood were drawn from each donor into EDTA-treated Vacutainer tubes. PBMCs were isolated by Ficoll-Paque density-gradient centrifugation, with at least 7 million obtained per sample. Total RNA was extracted from PBMCs with Trizol reagent, with at least 5.5 micrograms obtained per sample. The percentages of naive CD45RAhigh/CD27high T cells were determined by flow cytometry on a PBMC aliquot from every donor. The sample was blood. This sequence was found in a woman aged 60 to 75 in good health. The receptor chain draws on TRBV27 and TRBJ1-4; no D gene call is confident. The encoded CDR3 is CASNRVRVRAEKLFF. At the DNA level, the sequence is TGTGCCAGCAACCGGGTGAGGGTACGGGCCGAAAAACTGTTTTTT.